This T cell receptor beta chain emerged from a study of Ad26.COV2.S vaccination and SARS-CoV-2 variants. Overall study: Administration of Ad26.COV2.S was intramuscular, either once or twice 56 days apart. General observations from the study: Participants given vaccine showed non-spike TCR breadth similar to that of placebo recipients.

Sequencing was performed with immunoSEQ multiplex PCR; in TCRdb, only in-frame clones are kept and a portion is missing. The sample includes hundreds of thousands of clones, around nine tenths of them seen just once. Treatment here: some 20 received Ad26.COV2.S at low or high dose, single or two shots; 5 received placebo; per-sample allocation not given. Collection of the samples took place on day 63 after the first injection of vaccine or placebo. It was an adult aged 18-55 years in Boston who was the donor. An Ad26 vector expressing Wuhan-strain SARS-CoV-2 spike constituted the vaccine. In the case of this clone: The antigen is unknown.

The starting material was peripheral blood, obtained in a trial of Ad26.COV2.S vaccine versus placebo. This receptor was identified in a person between 18 and 65 years old who received the Ad26.COV2.S COVID-19 vaccine or a placebo.

CDR3 coding DNA: TGTGCCAGTAGTATTATGAATGAGCAGTTCTTC. Its translation is CASSIMNEQFF. This chain uses TRBV19 with TRBJ2-1, with no clear D. The CDR3 spans 11 residues. V lost 3 bases, J lost 7 bases, and 4 bases lay in between. Germline CDR1 and CDR2: LNHDA and SQIVND (reference sequence).